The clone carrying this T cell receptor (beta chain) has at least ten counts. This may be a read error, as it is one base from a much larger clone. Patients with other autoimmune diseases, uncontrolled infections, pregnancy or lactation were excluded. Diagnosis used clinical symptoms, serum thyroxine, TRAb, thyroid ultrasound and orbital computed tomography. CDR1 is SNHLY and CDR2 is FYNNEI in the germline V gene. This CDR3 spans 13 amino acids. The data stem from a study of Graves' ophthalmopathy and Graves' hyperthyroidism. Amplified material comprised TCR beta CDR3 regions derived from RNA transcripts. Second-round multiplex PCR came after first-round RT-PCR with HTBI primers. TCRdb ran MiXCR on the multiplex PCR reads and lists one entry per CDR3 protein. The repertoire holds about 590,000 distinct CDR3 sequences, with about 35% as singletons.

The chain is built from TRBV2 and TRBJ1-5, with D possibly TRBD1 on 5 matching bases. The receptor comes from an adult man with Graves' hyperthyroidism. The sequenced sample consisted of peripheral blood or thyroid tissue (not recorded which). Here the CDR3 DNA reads TGTGCCAGCGGCAGGGACTCGAATCAGCCCCGGCATTTT. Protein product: CASGRDSNQPRHF.